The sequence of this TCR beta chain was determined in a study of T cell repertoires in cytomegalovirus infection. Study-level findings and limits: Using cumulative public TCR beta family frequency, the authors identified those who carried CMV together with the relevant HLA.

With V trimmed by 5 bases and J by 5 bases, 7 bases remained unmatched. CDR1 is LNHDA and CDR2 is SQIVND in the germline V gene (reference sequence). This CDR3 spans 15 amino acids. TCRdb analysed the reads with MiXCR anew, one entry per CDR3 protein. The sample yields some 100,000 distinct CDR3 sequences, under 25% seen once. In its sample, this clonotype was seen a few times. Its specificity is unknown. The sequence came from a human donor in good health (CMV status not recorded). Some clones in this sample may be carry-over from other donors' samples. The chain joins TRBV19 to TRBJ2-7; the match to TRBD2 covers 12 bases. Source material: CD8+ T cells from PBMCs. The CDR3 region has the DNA TGTGCCAGTAGTGCGTCGACTAGCGGGAGTCACGAGCAGTACTTC. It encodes CASSASTSGSHEQYF. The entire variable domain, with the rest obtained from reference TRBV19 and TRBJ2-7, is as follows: DGGITQSPKYLFRKEGQNVTLSCEQNLNHDAMYWYRQDPGQGLRLIYYSQIVNDFQKGDIAEGYSVSREKKESFPLTVTSAQKNPTAFYLCASSASTSGSHEQYFGPGTRLTVT.